This T cell receptor beta chain was recorded in a study of shared T cell receptors in the human thymus. The repertoire was sequenced with immunoSEQ multiplex PCR; TCRdb's copy has only in-frame clones and lacks some. The repertoire holds 450,000 to 650,000 clones, around 78% seen once, with more than 0.01% in the top ten. This same sample was also part of a study on human thymus T cells.

The sequence derives from a boy younger than two with a congenital heart defect. The sample comprised thymocytes.

CDR3 in amino acids: CASSVANSGRYNEQFF. DNA for the CDR3: TGTGCCAGCAGCGTAGCAAATAGCGGGAGGTACAATGAGCAGTTCTTC. The chain combines TRBV9 with TRBJ2-1, with 10 positions matching TRBD2. The CDR3 covers 16 residues. The V and J ends lost 0 bases and 4 bases, in that order; junction bases with no gene match: 4. Germline CDR1 and CDR2: SGDLS and YYNGEE.